This is a list of T cell receptor beta chains from one sample in a study. Assay used: immunoSEQ multiplex PCR; TCRdb lists only in-frame clones, some missing. In the table there are 55,000 to 70,000 clones, 90% to 95% of which are singletons. The specimen was PBMCs. Receptors originate from a man aged 35-49 years with rheumatoid arthritis. CDR3s include the opening cysteine and the closing phenylalanine or tryptophan. Fields, in order: D gene, V gene, J gene, CDR3 protein, CDR3 DNA. D genes are given only for firm matches.

D gene: TRBD1; V gene: TRBV30; J gene: TRBJ2-7; CDR3 protein: CACLRGTGRNEQYF; CDR3 DNA: TGTGCCTGCCTACGCGGGACAGGGAGGAACGAGCAGTACTTC
D gene: TRBD1; V gene: TRBV9; J gene: TRBJ2-7; CDR3 protein: CASSAGGQGFYEQYF; CDR3 DNA: TGTGCCAGCAGCGCGGGGGGACAGGGCTTCTACGAGCAGTACTTC
D gene: NA; V gene: TRBV7-3; J gene: TRBJ2-1; CDR3 protein: CASSLEVGGAGEQFF; CDR3 DNA: TGTGCCAGCAGCTTGGAGGTCGGTGGCGCAGGTGAGCAGTTCTTC
D gene: NA; V gene: TRBV21-1; J gene: TRBJ2-5; CDR3 protein: CASSKYGPVETQYF; CDR3 DNA: TGTGCCAGCAGCAAATATGGGCCTGTAGAGACCCAGTACTTC
D gene: NA; V gene: TRBV7-6; J gene: TRBJ2-7; CDR3 protein: CASSLAGASDEQYF; CDR3 DNA: TGTGCCAGCAGCTTAGCTGGGGCTAGCGACGAGCAGTACTTC
D gene: NA; V gene: TRBV5-1; J gene: TRBJ1-6; CDR3 protein: CASSLSVSSYNSPLHF; CDR3 DNA: TGCGCCAGCAGCCTCTCGGTCAGCTCCTATAATTCACCCCTCCACTTT
D gene: TRBD1; V gene: TRBV5-1; J gene: TRBJ2-7; CDR3 protein: CASSLYTGTGVGEQYF; CDR3 DNA: TGCGCCAGCAGCTTGTACACCGGGACAGGGGTAGGCGAGCAGTACTTC
D gene: NA; V gene: TRBV20-1; J gene: TRBJ2-5; CDR3 protein: CSASSSPRQGGTQYF; CDR3 DNA: TGCAGTGCCAGTTCATCCCCTAGGCAGGGAGGGACCCAGTACTTC
D gene: NA; V gene: TRBV12-1; J gene: TRBJ2-1; CDR3 protein: CASSFGTSGGLSYNEQFF; CDR3 DNA: TGTGCCAGCAGCTTTGGGACTAGCGGGGGGTTATCCTACAATGAGCAGTTCTTC
D gene: NA; V gene: TRBV24-1; J gene: TRBJ2-2; CDR3 protein: CATSDPPPGELFF; CDR3 DNA: TGTGCCACCAGTGATCCTCCTCCCGGGGAGCTGTTTTTT
D gene: NA; V gene: TRBV5-6; J gene: TRBJ1-1; CDR3 protein: CASSLAPRNTEAFF; CDR3 DNA: TGTGCCAGCAGCTTGGCACCAAGGAACACTGAAGCTTTCTTT
D gene: NA; V gene: TRBV9; J gene: TRBJ2-5; CDR3 protein: CASSVSVGGGETQYF; CDR3 DNA: TGTGCCAGCAGCGTATCCGTGGGGGGAGGAGAGACCCAGTACTTC
D gene: NA; V gene: TRBV27; J gene: TRBJ2-7; CDR3 protein: CASSSLSSGLISEQYF; CDR3 DNA: TGTGCCAGCAGTTCCCTCTCATCAGGGCTTATTTCCGAGCAGTACTTC
D gene: TRBD2; V gene: TRBV4-3; J gene: TRBJ2-1; CDR3 protein: CASSQGARVAGSNEQFF; CDR3 DNA: TGCGCCAGCAGCCAAGGGGCTAGGGTAGCGGGATCCAATGAGCAGTTCTTC
D gene: NA; V gene: TRBV5-8; J gene: TRBJ1-5; CDR3 protein: CASSLVLHSNQPQHF; CDR3 DNA: TGTGCCAGCAGCTTGGTCCTGCATAGCAATCAGCCCCAGCATTTT
D gene: NA; V gene: TRBV5-1; J gene: TRBJ2-2; CDR3 protein: CASSMENTGELFF; CDR3 DNA: TGCGCCAGCAGCATGGAGAACACCGGGGAGCTGTTTTTT
D gene: NA; V gene: TRBV30; J gene: TRBJ1-5; CDR3 protein: CAWSVLPGQPQHF; CDR3 DNA: TGTGCCTGGAGTGTTTTGCCGGGTCAGCCCCAGCATTTT
D gene: NA; V gene: TRBV27; J gene: TRBJ2-1; CDR3 protein: CASSLGTHYNEQFF; CDR3 DNA: TGTGCCAGCAGTTTAGGGACACATTACAATGAGCAGTTCTTC
D gene: NA; V gene: TRBV7-9; J gene: TRBJ1-2; CDR3 protein: CATVTGIYGYTF; CDR3 DNA: TGTGCCACCGTTACAGGGATCTATGGCTACACCTTC
D gene: NA; V gene: TRBV25-1; J gene: TRBJ1-4; CDR3 protein: CASTRTGGRNEKLFF; CDR3 DNA: TGTGCCAGCACCCGGACCGGAGGGAGGAATGAAAAACTGTTTTTT
D gene: TRBD2; V gene: TRBV24-1; J gene: TRBJ2-1; CDR3 protein: CATSDLTSGSYNEQFF; CDR3 DNA: TGTGCCACCAGTGATTTGACTAGCGGGTCCTACAATGAGCAGTTCTTC
D gene: NA; V gene: TRBV19; J gene: TRBJ2-5; CDR3 protein: CASKGPLSRETQYF; CDR3 DNA: TGTGCCAGTAAGGGACCCCTTAGCAGAGAGACCCAGTACTTC
D gene: NA; V gene: TRBV7-2; J gene: TRBJ1-5; CDR3 protein: CASSLGSPLVSNQPQHF; CDR3 DNA: TGTGCCAGCAGCTTAGGAAGCCCCCTCGTTAGCAATCAGCCCCAGCATTTT
D gene: TRBD1; V gene: TRBV7-2; J gene: TRBJ2-7; CDR3 protein: CASSPTGREQYF; CDR3 DNA: TGTGCCAGCAGCCCGACAGGGCGCGAGCAGTACTTC
D gene: NA; V gene: TRBV7-9; J gene: TRBJ1-4; CDR3 protein: CASSLVGTNEKLFF; CDR3 DNA: TGTGCCAGCAGCTTAGTTGGTACTAATGAAAAACTGTTTTTT
D gene: TRBD2; V gene: TRBV24-1; J gene: TRBJ2-1; CDR3 protein: CATSDSSGASYNEQFF; CDR3 DNA: TGTGCCACCAGTGATTCTAGCGGAGCCTCCTACAATGAGCAGTTCTTC